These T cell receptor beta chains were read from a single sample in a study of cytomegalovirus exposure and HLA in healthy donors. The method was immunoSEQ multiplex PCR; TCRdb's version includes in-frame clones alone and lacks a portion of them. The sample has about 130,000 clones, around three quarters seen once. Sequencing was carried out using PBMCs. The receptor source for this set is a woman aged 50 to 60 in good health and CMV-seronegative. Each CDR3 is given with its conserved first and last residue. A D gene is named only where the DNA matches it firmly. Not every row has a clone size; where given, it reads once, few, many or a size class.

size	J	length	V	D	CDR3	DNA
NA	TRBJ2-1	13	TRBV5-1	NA	CATSQGTNNEQFF	TGCGCCACCTCACAGGGAACGAACAATGAGCAGTTCTTC
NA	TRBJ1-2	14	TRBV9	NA	CASRLEGANYGYTF	TGTGCCAGCCGTCTCGAAGGGGCTAACTATGGCTACACCTTC
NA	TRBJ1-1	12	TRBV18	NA	CASSQRGGEAFF	TGTGCCAGCTCGCAGAGGGGAGGAGAAGCTTTCTTT
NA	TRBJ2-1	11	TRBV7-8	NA	CASSLSYEQFF	TGTGCCAGCAGCTTATCATATGAGCAGTTCTTC
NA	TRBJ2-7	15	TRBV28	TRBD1	CASLYGTGSSYEQYF	TGTGCCAGCCTCTACGGGACAGGGTCCTCCTACGAGCAGTACTTC
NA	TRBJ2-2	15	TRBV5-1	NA	CASSSVRGGTGELFF	TGCGCCAGCAGCTCAGTCAGGGGTGGGACCGGGGAGCTGTTTTTT
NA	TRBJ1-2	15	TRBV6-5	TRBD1	CASSYRGQSSPGYTF	TGTGCCAGCAGTTACCGGGGACAGAGCTCTCCGGGCTACACCTTC
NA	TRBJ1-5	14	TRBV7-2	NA	CASSPRRGNQPQHF	TGTGCCAGCAGCCCGAGGCGGGGGAATCAGCCCCAGCATTTT
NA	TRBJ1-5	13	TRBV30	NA	CAWSVSGNQPQHF	TGTGCCTGGAGCGTGTCGGGCAATCAGCCCCAGCATTTT
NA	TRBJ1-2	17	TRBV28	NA	CASSLTSPGAFNYGYTF	TGTGCCAGCAGTTTAACCTCCCCTGGGGCCTTCAACTATGGCTACACCTTC
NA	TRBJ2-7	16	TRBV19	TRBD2	CASSSRLADSSYEQYF	TGTGCCAGTAGCTCACGTCTAGCGGATAGCTCCTACGAGCAGTACTTC
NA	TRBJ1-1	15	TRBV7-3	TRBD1	CASSPWGTGVAEAFF	TGTGCCAGCAGCCCTTGGGGGACAGGGGTAGCTGAAGCTTTCTTT
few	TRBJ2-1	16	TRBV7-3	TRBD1	CASSSTGGLGSEGQFF	TGTGCCAGCAGCTCCACAGGGGGCTTGGGGTCGGAGGGGCAGTTCTTC
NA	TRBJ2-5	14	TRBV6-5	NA	CASSYSAVQETQYF	TGTGCCAGCAGTTACAGTGCAGTTCAAGAGACCCAGTACTTC
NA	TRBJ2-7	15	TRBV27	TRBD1	CASSFGGQGASEQYF	TGTGCCAGCAGTTTCGGGGGACAGGGGGCCTCCGAGCAGTACTTC
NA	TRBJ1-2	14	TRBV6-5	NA	CAISRRGRAGGYTF	TGTGCCATCTCCAGGCGGGGACGAGCTGGTGGCTACACCTTC
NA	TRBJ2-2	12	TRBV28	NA	CASMEGIGELFF	TGTGCCAGCATGGAGGGGATCGGGGAGCTGTTTTTT
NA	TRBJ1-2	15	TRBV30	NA	CAWSTPEEEIYGYTF	TGTGCCTGGAGTACGCCCGAGGAGGAGATCTATGGCTACACCTTC
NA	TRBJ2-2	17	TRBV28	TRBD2	CASSTFTGTTGPGELFF	TGTGCCAGCAGTACCTTCACCGGGACTACCGGTCCCGGGGAGCTGTTTTTT
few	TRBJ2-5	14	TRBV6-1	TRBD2	CASSASGRAETQYF	TGTGCCAGCAGTGCCAGCGGGAGGGCAGAGACCCAGTACTTC
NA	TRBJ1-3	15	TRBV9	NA	CASSVEPWEENTIYF	TGTGCCAGCAGCGTAGAACCCTGGGAGGAAAACACCATATATTTT
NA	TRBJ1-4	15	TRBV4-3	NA	CASSQAGSQYEKLFF	TGCGCCAGCAGCCAAGCCGGGTCTCAGTATGAAAAACTGTTTTTT
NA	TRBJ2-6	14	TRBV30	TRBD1	CAWDREPGANVLTF	TGTGCCTGGGACAGGGAGCCTGGGGCCAACGTCCTGACTTTC
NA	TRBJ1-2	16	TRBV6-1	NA	CASSEHPGRAEYGYTF	TGTGCCAGCAGTGAACACCCCGGCAGGGCGGAATATGGCTACACCTTC
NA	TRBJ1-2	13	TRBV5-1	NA	CASSSTENYGYTF	TGCGCCAGCAGCTCGACGGAGAACTATGGCTACACCTTC
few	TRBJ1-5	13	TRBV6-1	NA	CATFLQGDQPQHF	TGTGCCACTTTTCTACAGGGAGATCAGCCCCAGCATTTT
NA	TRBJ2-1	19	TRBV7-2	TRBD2	CASRQQQSLAGGPFNEQFF	TGTGCCAGCAGACAACAACAGTCGTTAGCGGGAGGGCCGTTTAATGAGCAGTTCTTC
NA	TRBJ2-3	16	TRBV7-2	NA	CASRPRGRPSTDTQYF	TGTGCCAGCAGGCCAAGGGGGAGACCTAGCACAGATACGCAGTATTTT
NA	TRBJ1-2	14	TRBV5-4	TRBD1	CASSGWDRAYGYTF	TGTGCCAGCAGTGGCTGGGACAGGGCATATGGCTACACCTTC
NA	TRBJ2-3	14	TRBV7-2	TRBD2	CASGLREGGDTQYF	TGTGCCAGCGGCCTTAGGGAGGGAGGGGATACGCAGTATTTT
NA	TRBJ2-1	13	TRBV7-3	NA	CASSLTTVGGQFF	TGTGCCAGCAGCTTAACAACGGTCGGGGGGCAGTTCTTC
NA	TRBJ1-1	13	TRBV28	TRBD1	CASSLGQPVEAFF	TGTGCCAGCAGTTTGGGACAGCCCGTTGAAGCTTTCTTT
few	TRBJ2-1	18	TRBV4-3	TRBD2	CASSPRPPSGYPYNEQFF	TGCGCCAGCAGCCCAAGGCCCCCTAGCGGATACCCCTACAATGAGCAGTTCTTC
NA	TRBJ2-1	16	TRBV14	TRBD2	CASSHIAGDDYNEQFF	TGTGCCAGCAGCCATATAGCGGGAGATGACTACAATGAGCAGTTCTTC
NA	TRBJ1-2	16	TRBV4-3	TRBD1	CASSQDSRGQYYGYTF	TGCGCCAGCAGCCAAGATAGTAGGGGGCAGTACTATGGCTACACCTTC
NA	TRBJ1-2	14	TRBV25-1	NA	CASSLSGVHYGYTF	TGTGCCAGCAGTCTATCAGGGGTCCACTATGGCTACACCTTC
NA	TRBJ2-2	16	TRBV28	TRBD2	CASSPSGTSGDGELFF	TGTGCCAGCAGTCCCTCCGGGACTAGCGGAGACGGGGAGCTGTTTTTT
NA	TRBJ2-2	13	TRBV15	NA	CATSEGNTGELFF	TGTGCCACCAGCGAGGGGAACACCGGGGAGCTGTTTTTT
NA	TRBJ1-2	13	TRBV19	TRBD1	CASRGGTAYGYTF	TGTGCCAGTAGGGGTGGGACAGCCTATGGCTACACCTTC
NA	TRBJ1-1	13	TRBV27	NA	CASSLHGNTEAFF	TGTGCCAGCAGTTTACACGGGAACACTGAAGCTTTCTTT
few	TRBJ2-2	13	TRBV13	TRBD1	CASSSPGGGELFF	TGTGCCAGCAGCTCGCCAGGGGGCGGGGAGCTGTTTTTT